These 30 T cell receptor beta chains share one sample of origin, sequenced in a study of shared clonotypes between healthy human individuals. The assay was immunoSEQ multiplex PCR, and TCRdb's table has in-frame clones only and misses some. This sample has roughly 520,000 clones; approximately 94% occur once, and the top ten carry about 0.059%. The source material was naive CD4+ T cells sorted from blood. Stated subset: CD45RA+ positively selected. Receptors originate from a young woman in good health.

The chain uses TRBV29-1 and TRBJ2-5; TRBD1 matches at 7 bases. The J call may be faulty, since TRBJ2-7 better matches the DNA end. CDR3 length equals 12 residues. Germline V lookup: CDR1 SQVTM, CDR2 ANQGSEA. The CDR3, as DNA: TGCAGCGTGGGTGACAGGGTCAACGAGCAGTACTTC. Encoded protein: CSVGDRVNEQYF.

The chain carries TRBV18 and TRBJ2-5, with unresolved D. V was pared by 0 bases and J by 1 base, with 3 bases between. CDR3 size: 13 residues. Germline values: CDR1 KGHSH, CDR2 LQKENI. CDR3 in DNA: TGTGCCAGCTCACCACCGGTCCAAGAGACCCAGTACTTC. Translation gives CASSPPVQETQYF.

The J gene is TRBJ2-7, the V gene TRBV5-1; D is tentatively TRBD1 or TRBD2 (7 bases each). Germline-derived CDR1 and CDR2 are SGHRS and YFSETQ. This CDR3 is built from 14 residues. Trimming stripped 8 bases from V and 6 bases from J, with 21 bases between. The DNA for the CDR3 is TGCGCCAGTGCTCGGGACAGCGGGGTAAGCGAGCAGTACTTC. It specifies CASARDSGVSEQYF.

This clone has only one observation. The chain is built from TRBV6-4 and TRBJ2-2; TRBD1 might be the D (6 bases). The CDR3 consists of 16 residues. Trimming took 3 bases from V and 3 from J, leaving 14 bases between them. CDR1 is MRHNA, CDR2 SNTAGT, per germline. The DNA of the CDR3 is TGTGCCAGCAGTGATTCATACAGGGTCGACACCGGGGAGCTGTTTTTT. Protein sequence: CASSDSYRVDTGELFF.

The J gene is TRBJ2-3, the V gene TRBV5-5, with D possibly matching TRBD2 (6 bases). Per germline, CDR1 SGHKS and CDR2 YYEKEE (reference sequence). The length of the CDR3 is 14 residues. V was shortened by 4 bases and J by 3 bases, with 12 bases between the two germline ends. Here the CDR3 DNA reads TGTGCCAGCAGCGTAGCGGTCGGGACAGATACGCAGTATTTT. Amino acids: CASSVAVGTDTQYF.

J is TRBJ2-3 and V is TRBV28; TRBD2 matches at 11 bases. This CDR3 spans 17 amino acids. Losses at the gene ends were 5 bases for V and 0 bases for J; bases not matched to a gene: 7. Germline CDR1 reads MDHEN; CDR2 reads SYDVKM. CDR3 amino acids: CASSPSTSGTSTDTQYF. Written as DNA, the CDR3 is TGTGCCAGCAGTCCTTCGACTAGCGGGACTAGCACAGATACGCAGTATTTT.

The chain links TRBV11-2 to TRBJ2-7; D is undetermined. Looked up from germline, CDR1 is SGHAT and CDR2 is FQNNGV. V lost 5 bases to trimming and J lost 6 bases, with 14 bases between them. This CDR3 has 13 residues. CDR3 sequence (DNA): TGTGCCAGCAGCCGTATCAGAGAAGGCGAGCAGTACTTC. It yields the protein CASSRIREGEQYF.

This chain links TRBV9 with TRBJ2-6; 7 bases agree with TRBD1. The CDR3 contains 16 residues. Germline lookup yields CDR1 SGDLS and CDR2 YYNGEE. V was clipped by 4 bases and J by 2 bases; unmatched bases: 6. The CDR3 region has the DNA TGTGCCAGCAGCTCAGACAGGGAGACTGGGGCCAACGTCCTGACTTTC. Its translation is CASSSDRETGANVLTF.

This clone was seen a single time. The DNA for the CDR3 is TGTGCCAGCAGCTCTCCGGCGGCCAAAAACATTCAGTACTTC. Amino acids: CASSSPAAKNIQYF. J is TRBJ2-4 and V is TRBV7-9, with D hard to call. The CDR3 sequence is 14 residues long. CDR1 and CDR2 from the germline V gene are SEHNR and FQNEAQ (reference sequence). The V gene lost 4 bases and the J gene lost 1 base, with 8 bases spanning the gap.

The genes are TRBV7-9 and TRBJ2-1; D ambiguous. Trimming removed 6 bases at V and 0 bases at J, with 9 bases between. This CDR3 has 14 residues. Germline V CDR1 and CDR2: SEHNR, FQNEAQ (reference sequence). CDR3 region: CASSWSSSYNEQFF. The CDR3 region has the DNA TGTGCCAGCAGTTGGAGCAGCTCCTACAATGAGCAGTTCTTC.

This CDR3 is CATSRGLAGEAGELFF. CDR3 in DNA: TGTGCCACCAGCAGGGGTTTAGCGGGAGAAGCCGGGGAGCTGTTTTTT. V is TRBV15 and J is TRBJ2-2; 9 bases agree with TRBD2. There are 16 residues in the CDR3. CDR1 is LNHNV, CDR2 YYDKDF, per germline (reference sequence). J lost 6 bases, V lost 3 bases, and 8 bases had no gene match.

This chain uses TRBV7-9 with TRBJ1-2; no definite D call. This CDR3 is built from 17 residues. The V gene lost 5 bases and the J gene lost 0 bases, with 19 bases spanning the gap. Germline V lookup: CDR1 SEHNR, CDR2 FQNEAQ (reference sequence). The CDR3 reads CASSQNIRGTTNYGYTF. CDR3 coding DNA: TGTGCCAGCAGCCAAAACATCCGGGGAACTACTAACTATGGCTACACCTTC. Variable domain in full (rest from reference TRBV7-9 and TRBJ1-2): DTGVSQNPRHKITKRGQNVTFRCDPISEHNRLYWYRQTLGQGPEFLTYFQNEAQLEKSRLLSDRFSAERPKGSFSTLEIQRTEQGDSAMYLCASSQNIRGTTNYGYTFGSGTRLTVV.

V and J are TRBV28 and TRBJ2-5, with a weak D call TRBD2 (5 bases). Near its end, the DNA agrees better with TRBJ2-7, so the J call may be wrong. CDR3 length: 15 residues. Germline V CDR1 and CDR2: MDHEN, SYDVKM. CDR3 sequence: CASSFPRGSSYEQYF. The CDR3 nucleotides read TGTGCCAGCAGTTTCCCCAGAGGGTCTTCCTACGAGCAGTACTTC.

This clone was counted a single time. Other DNA sequences in the sample encode the same CDR3. The CDR3 sequence: CASSLLGGNQPQHF. The CDR3 DNA sequence: TGCGCCAGCAGCTTGCTGGGGGGAAATCAGCCCCAGCATTTT. The chain links TRBV5-1 to TRBJ1-5; D possibly corresponds to TRBD1 (5 bases). Trimming cost V 1 base and J 4 bases, with 9 bases left between them. This CDR3 comprises 14 residues. Germline CDR1 and CDR2: SGHRS and YFSETQ.

The V gene is TRBV15, the J gene TRBJ2-1; D is uncertain. The germline CDR1 and CDR2 sequences are LNHNV and YYDKDF (reference sequence). The ends were cut back, 5 bases at V and 8 bases at J, with 16 bases in the middle. The CDR3 contains 14 residues. As DNA, the CDR3 is TGTGCCACCAGCGTCCAGTCTAGTATCTATGAGCAGTTCTTC. This encodes CATSVQSSIYEQFF.

J is TRBJ2-1 and V is TRBV30; D uncertain. The V and J ends lost 0 bases and 2 bases respectively, with 11 bases between them. Germline CDR1 reads GTSNPN; CDR2 reads SVGIG (reference sequence). The CDR3 sequence is 15 residues long. The CDR3 bases are TGTGCCTGGAGTGTTGATGGGGTAACCTACAATGAGCAGTTCTTC. The encoded protein is CAWSVDGVTYNEQFF.

The gene calls are TRBV2 and TRBJ2-7; D ambiguous. The V end lost 7 bases, the J end lost 2 bases, and 9 bases lay between the germline ends. There are 12 residues in the CDR3. The germline V gene has CDR1 SNHLY and CDR2 FYNNEI. CDR3 loop: CASKDGPYEQYF. CDR3 DNA: TGTGCCAGCAAGGACGGTCCCTACGAGCAGTACTTC.

V and J are TRBV19 and TRBJ2-7; 11 nucleotides agree with TRBD2. The germline V gene encodes CDR1 LNHDA and CDR2 SQIVND (reference sequence). The CDR3 contains 14 residues. Germline trimming cut 5 bases from V and 2 bases from J; bases unmatched to any gene: 2. CDR3 sequence: CASSVAGGPYEQYF. The CDR3 nucleotides read TGTGCCAGTAGTGTAGCGGGAGGGCCCTACGAGCAGTACTTC.

The rearrangement uses TRBV4-2 and TRBJ2-7; 7 bases align to TRBD2. This CDR3 is 15 amino acids long. After removal of 1 base from V and 4 bases from J, the junction contained 7 bases not matched to a gene. Germline V CDR1 and CDR2: LGHNA, YNFKEQ. The CDR3 DNA reads as TGTGCCAGCAGCCAAGGGCTAGCGGACCTTTACGAGCAGTACTTC. It is translated as CASSQGLADLYEQYF.

This clone came up once. The chain combines TRBV18 with TRBJ1-2; TRBD1 is a possible D gene (6 bases). The CDR3 covers 14 residues. Trimming shortened V by 3 bases and J by 0 bases, and 8 bases separated the two germline ends. From germline, CDR1 is KGHSH and CDR2 LQKENI. The CDR3 bases are TGTGCCAGCTCACCCGGACAGCCTAACTATGGCTACACCTTC. This encodes CASSPGQPNYGYTF. Supplemented by reference TRBV18 and TRBJ1-2, the full variable domain reads NAGVMQNPRHLVRRRGQEARLRCSPMKGHSHVYWYRQLPEEGLKFMVYLQKENIIDESGMPKERFSAEFPKEGPSILRIQQVVRGDSAAYFCASSPGQPNYGYTFGSGTRLTVV.

The chain is built from TRBV11-1 and TRBJ1-1; D is perhaps TRBD1 (6 bases). Trimming took off 5 bases at V and 1 base at J, with 11 bases between the two ends. The germline gives CDR1 SGHAT, CDR2 FQDESV (reference sequence). The CDR3 has 14 amino acids. CDR3 sequence reads: CASSREDRNTEAFF. CDR3 in DNA: TGTGCCAGCAGCCGAGAGGACAGGAACACTGAAGCTTTCTTT.

Comments on this clone: The sample contains more than one DNA sequence encoding this CDR3. The chain recombines TRBV5-1 with TRBJ2-7; tentative D call: TRBD1 (6 bases). The length of the CDR3 is 13 residues. Trimming left V 2 bases short and J 1 base short, with 7 bases between. Germline CDR1 reads SGHRS; CDR2 reads YFSETQ. CDR3 residues: CASSLQGSYEQYF. The CDR3 coding sequence is TGCGCCAGCAGCTTACAGGGTTCCTACGAGCAGTACTTC.

This clone was counted a single time. The genes are TRBV25-1 and TRBJ2-1; perhaps TRBD1 as D (5 bases). V shed 3 bases and J shed 7 bases, with 13 bases lying between them. The CDR3 contains 14 residues. The germline gives CDR1 MGHDK, CDR2 SYGVNS. CDR3 in DNA: TGTGCCAGCAGTGACCCCCAGGGAAGGAATGAGCAGTTCTTC. Translation gives CASSDPQGRNEQFF. Full variable domain (rest looked up from reference TRBV25-1 and TRBJ2-1): EADIYQTPRYLVIGTGKKITLECSQTMGHDKMYWYQQDPGMELHLIHYSYGVNSTEKGDLSSESTVSRIRTEHFPLTLESARPSHTSQYLCASSDPQGRNEQFFGPGTRLTVL.

The chain recombines TRBV7-9 with TRBJ2-7, with D possibly matching TRBD2 (6 bases). The CDR3 length is 15 residues. V was trimmed by 5 bases and J by 7 bases, leaving 21 bases between them. Germline V CDR1 and CDR2: SEHNR, FQNEAQ (reference sequence). CDR3 sequence reads: CASSPGTSFIDEQYF. Here the CDR3 DNA reads TGTGCCAGCAGCCCGGGTACTAGCTTTATTGATGAGCAGTACTTC. Full variable domain (missing parts from reference TRBV7-9 and TRBJ2-7): DTGVSQNPRHKITKRGQNVTFRCDPISEHNRLYWYRQTLGQGPEFLTYFQNEAQLEKSRLLSDRFSAERPKGSFSTLEIQRTEQGDSAMYLCASSPGTSFIDEQYFGPGTRLTVT.

This chain connects TRBV19 to TRBJ1-2; no clear D gene. In germline, CDR1 is LNHDA, CDR2 SQIVND (reference sequence). The CDR3 length is 13 residues. Trimming took 6 bases from V and 1 from J, leaving 9 bases between them. CDR3 loop: CASRRDFNYGYTF. The CDR3 nucleotides are TGTGCCAGTAGGAGGGATTTTAACTATGGCTACACCTTC.

The genes are TRBV6-5 and TRBJ2-7; TRBD2 is a possible D gene (5 bases). The CDR3 consists of 15 residues. Germline V gives CDR1 MNHEY, CDR2 SVGAGI. V was trimmed by 0 bases and J by 5 bases, leaving 14 bases between them. The CDR3 sequence: CASSYSTNPRNEQYF. The DNA of the CDR3 is TGTGCCAGCAGTTACTCGACTAACCCACGGAACGAGCAGTACTTC.

The chain links TRBV5-1 to TRBJ1-1; no definite D call. The CDR3 is 17 residues long. Germline V gene lookup returns CDR1 SGHRS and CDR2 YFSETQ. The V end lost 0 bases, the J end lost 0 bases, and 15 bases lay between the germline ends. The DNA of the CDR3 is TGCGCCAGCAGCTTGGTACCCCCCGGAGTTCTGAACACTGAAGCTTTCTTT. As protein: CASSLVPPGVLNTEAFF.

This CDR3 reads CASSPWDLNYGYTF. CDR3 nucleotides: TGTGCCAGCTCACCTTGGGATCTTAACTATGGCTACACCTTC. The chain combines TRBV18 with TRBJ1-2; the D is unclear. The CDR3 is 14 amino acids. Germline CDR1 KGHSH, CDR2 LQKENI. Between the trimmed V and J ends, which lost 3 bases and 1 base, there was a span of 9 bases.

The genes are TRBV9 and TRBJ2-7; 14 bases fit TRBD2. V lost 0 bases to trimming and J lost 6 bases; unmatched junction nucleotides: 2. This CDR3 comprises 15 residues. Germline CDR1 and CDR2: SGDLS and YYNGEE. The CDR3 DNA reads as TGTGCCAGCAGCGTAGGAGGACTAGCGGGAGGCGAGCAGTACTTC. Its translation is CASSVGGLAGGEQYF.

The chain has TRBV5-6 and TRBJ1-2; 7 bases are shared with TRBD1. Trimming at V came to 0 bases and at J to 0 bases, leaving 14 bases not matched to a gene. The CDR3 runs 19 residues. The germline CDR1 and CDR2 sequences are SGHDT and YYEEEE. This chain's CDR3 is CASSLALYVTGRSNYGYTF. The DNA of the CDR3 is TGTGCCAGCAGCTTGGCCCTTTATGTGACAGGGCGATCTAACTATGGCTACACCTTC. Based on the CDR3 plus reference TRBV5-6 and TRBJ1-2, the full variable domain is DAGVTQSPTHLIKTRGQQVTLRCSPKSGHDTVSWYQQALGQGPQFIFQYYEEEERQRGNFPDRFSGHQFPNYSSELNVNALLLGDSALYLCASSLALYVTGRSNYGYTFGSGTRLTVV.